A selection of T cell receptor beta chains follows, all from one sample in a study of blood T cell repertoires in COVID-19. Clones were sequenced by immunoSEQ multiplex PCR, and TCRdb holds only the in-frame ones, with some missing. The sample includes around 260,000 clones, 88% of them seen just once. The sample was peripheral blood. The receptors were sampled from a man aged 60 to 75 who had recovered from COVID-19. Both conserved end residues are part of each CDR3. The D gene is left open where the match is weak. Clone size is stated in some rows and not others, as once, few, many or a class when expanded.

>NA|TRBV19|TRBJ2-3|TRBD1
TGTGCCAGTAGTGCCCGGCCTTGGGACAGGGGCACAGATACGCAGTATTTT
CASSARPWDRGTDTQYF
>NA|TRBV30|TRBJ2-1|TRBD1
TGTGCCTGGAAGGGGACAGGGACCAATGAGCAGTTCTTC
CAWKGTGTNEQFF
>NA|TRBV5-1|TRBJ2-2|TRBD2
TGCGCCAGCAGCTTCGGACTAGCGGGGGGTCTAAACACCGGGGAGCTGTTTTTT
CASSFGLAGGLNTGELFF
>NA|TRBV5-1|TRBJ1-2|NA
TGCGCCAGCGGGGCGGACGTGCATTTGGCTTCTGGCTACACCTTC
CASGADVHLASGYTF
>NA|TRBV29-1|TRBJ1-2|NA
TGCAGCGTGGTAACAGGGAATGGCTACACCTTC
CSVVTGNGYTF
>NA|TRBV14|TRBJ2-5|TRBD2
TGTGCCAGCAGCAAAAAAATCGGACTAGCGGGGGGGCAAGAGACCCAGTACTTC
CASSKKIGLAGGQETQYF
>NA|TRBV5-6|TRBJ2-7|TRBD2
TGTGCCAGCAGCTTGGACAGGTGGACTAGCGGGCGGAACGAGCAGTACTTC
CASSLDRWTSGRNEQYF
>NA|TRBV5-4|TRBJ2-5|TRBD1
TGTGCCAGCAGGTTTAGTGGACAGGGGCAAGAGACCCAGTACTTC
CASRFSGQGQETQYF
>few|TRBV20-1|TRBJ2-7|NA
TGCAGTGTCCGGTGGTCCCACGAGCAGTACTTC
CSVRWSHEQYF
>NA|TRBV18|TRBJ2-3|TRBD2
TGTGCCAGCTCACTGCTGCCGATCGCGGGGGGCCAGGGCACAGATACGCAGTATTTT
CASSLLPIAGGQGTDTQYF
>NA|TRBV2|TRBJ2-2|NA
TGTGCCAGCAGTGACTGGCGGGGCGGGGAGCTGTTTTTT
CASSDWRGGELFF
>NA|TRBV4-2|TRBJ1-1|NA
TGTGCCAGCAGCCAGAACAGGGAATGGAACACTGAAGCTTTCTTT
CASSQNREWNTEAFF
>NA|TRBV27|TRBJ2-1|TRBD2
TGTGCCAGCACCCTTAGCGGGGGGCCCATCAATGAGCAGTTCTTC
CASTLSGGPINEQFF
>NA|TRBV6-5|TRBJ2-1|NA
TGTGCCAGCAGTTACACGGGGGTTATTAGGGATGAGCAGTTCTTC
CASSYTGVIRDEQFF
>few|TRBV21-1|TRBJ2-7|NA
TGTGCCAGAACCCCGGACGAGCAGTACTTC
CARTPDEQYF
>NA|TRBV18|TRBJ1-4|NA
TGTGCCAGCTCGACGTCTAGAAATGAAAAACTGTTTTTT
CASSTSRNEKLFF
>NA|TRBV7-3|TRBJ1-1|NA
TGTGCCAGCAGCTTACTGGGCGGAGGGAACACTGAAGCTTTCTTT
CASSLLGGGNTEAFF
>once|TRBV30|TRBJ1-6|TRBD1
TGTGCCTGGAGTGGGCAGGGACAGAATTCACCCCTCCACTTT
CAWSGQGQNSPLHF
>few|TRBV4-2|TRBJ2-7|NA
TGTGCCAGCAGCCAAGAGACTGCCTACGAGCAGTACTTC
CASSQETAYEQYF
>NA|TRBV5-1|TRBJ2-7|TRBD1
TGCGCCAGCAGCTTGGAGGGGGCCGATTACGAGCAGTACTTC
CASSLEGADYEQYF
>NA|TRBV7-9|TRBJ2-1|NA
TGTGCCAGCAACTCCCTATTGAACAATGAGCAGTTCTTC
CASNSLLNNEQFF
>NA|TRBV19|TRBJ1-5|TRBD1
TGTGCCAGTAGTACGGGACAGCAAGTAGACCAGCCCCAGCATTTT
CASSTGQQVDQPQHF
>NA|TRBV19|TRBJ1-5|TRBD1
TGTGCCAGTAGTAAGGGACAGGGGGCGGAAAGCAATCAGCCCCAGCATTTT
CASSKGQGAESNQPQHF
>NA|TRBV18|TRBJ1-2|NA
TGTGCCAGCTCACCACCGGCAGGGTTGAGCTATGGCTACACCTTC
CASSPPAGLSYGYTF
>NA|TRBV7-6|TRBJ2-1|TRBD1
TGTGCCAGCAGCTTAGGACAGGGTCAGGGGAATGAGCAGTTCTTC
CASSLGQGQGNEQFF
>NA|TRBV18|TRBJ2-7|NA
TGTGCCAGCTCAGGCGTCCCGGGCTACGAGCAGTACTTC
CASSGVPGYEQYF
>NA|TRBV27|TRBJ2-1|TRBD2
TGTGCCAGCAGTTTTTGGGCTAGCGGGGGCTCAACGAATGAGCAGTTCTTC
CASSFWASGGSTNEQFF
>NA|TRBV7-2|TRBJ2-7|TRBD2
TGTGCCAGCAGCTTACAGGGAGGGAACTACGAGCAGTACTTC
CASSLQGGNYEQYF
>once|TRBV19|TRBJ2-1|TRBD2
TGTGCCAGTAGTTCCCCTAGCGGGGCCCCGGGGAATGAGCAGTTCTTC
CASSSPSGAPGNEQFF
>NA|TRBV6-5|TRBJ2-7|TRBD2
TGTGCCAGCTGTCCCCTATCCGGGGGGGCCGGCGAGCAGTACTTC
CASCPLSGGAGEQYF
>NA|TRBV19|TRBJ1-1|TRBD1
TGTGCCAGTAGTATTACAGGGGTGAACACTGAAGCTTTCTTT
CASSITGVNTEAFF
>NA|TRBV19|TRBJ2-7|TRBD1
TGTGCCAGTAGTCCCCGGACAGGGTTGAGCGAGCAGTACTTC
CASSPRTGLSEQYF
>NA|TRBV19|TRBJ2-3|NA
TGTGCCAGTAGTATGATAGGTTCGGGGACAGATACGCAGTATTTT
CASSMIGSGTDTQYF
>NA|TRBV10-3|TRBJ1-1|TRBD1
TGTGCCATCAACAGGGACAGGAACACTGAAGCTTTCTTT
CAINRDRNTEAFF
>NA|TRBV27|TRBJ2-1|NA
TGTGCCAGCAGTTTAACTACTCCCTACAATGAGCAGTTCTTC
CASSLTTPYNEQFF
>NA|TRBV5-1|TRBJ2-7|TRBD2
TGCGCCAGCAGCCCAAGAGAGACTAGCGGGGCCCACGAGCAGTACTTC
CASSPRETSGAHEQYF
>once|TRBV5-4|TRBJ2-3|NA
TGTGCCAGCAGCTTGGCCAGGATCCATGGCGATACGCAGTATTTT
CASSLARIHGDTQYF
>NA|TRBV27|TRBJ2-1|TRBD1
TGTGCCAGCAGTCGCCGGGACAGGGGCAATGAGCAGTTCTTC
CASSRRDRGNEQFF
>NA|TRBV6-5|TRBJ1-4|NA
TGTGCCAGCAGTTACTCGACAGCCATTAATGAAAAACTGTTTTTT
CASSYSTAINEKLFF
>NA|TRBV9|TRBJ1-3|NA
TGTGCCAGCAGCGAACTTGGAAACACCATATATTTT
CASSELGNTIYF
>NA|TRBV6-1|TRBJ2-1|TRBD2
TGTGCCAGCAGTGAAAGGGGACTAGCGGGGGCAGCCTACAATGAGCAGTTCTTC
CASSERGLAGAAYNEQFF
>NA|TRBV9|TRBJ1-5|NA
TGTGCCAGCAGCGTAGGGCAGGGGAGTAGCAATCAGCCCCAGCATTTT
CASSVGQGSSNQPQHF
>few|TRBV7-9|TRBJ1-2|TRBD1
TGTGCCAGCAGCCTAAGACAGGGCCCGAAGGATGGCTACACCTTC
CASSLRQGPKDGYTF
>once|TRBV29-1|TRBJ2-3|TRBD2
TGCAGCGGTTGGAGCGGGGGTTCTACTAGCACAGATACGCAGTATTTT
CSGWSGGSTSTDTQYF
>once|TRBV7-3|TRBJ1-1|NA
TGTGCCAGCAGCTTAACGCGGGGGCAGGGTGAAGCTTTCTTT
CASSLTRGQGEAFF
>NA|TRBV18|TRBJ1-2|TRBD1
TGTGCCAGCTCACCGGGACAGGGAACTGACACCTTC
CASSPGQGTDTF
>NA|TRBV19|TRBJ1-2|TRBD1
TGTGCCAGTAGAAGTGACAGGGGGCTCGATGGCTACACCTTC
CASRSDRGLDGYTF
>NA|TRBV5-5|TRBJ1-5|NA
TGTGCCAGCAGCCGAGAGGGGAGGGCTTATCAGCCCCAGCATTTT
CASSREGRAYQPQHF
>NA|TRBV2|TRBJ2-3|NA
TGTGCCAGCCTTCGAAGGGGGTCAGATACGCAGTATTTT
CASLRRGSDTQYF
>NA|TRBV5-1|TRBJ1-3|NA
TGCGCCAGCAGCTTGCTACCCGGAGGCGGAAACACCATATATTTT
CASSLLPGGGNTIYF
>NA|TRBV15|TRBJ2-1|TRBD2
TGTGCCACCAGCAGAGGGGACGGGGGGGTGAATGAGCAGTTCTTC
CATSRGDGGVNEQFF
>NA|TRBV7-6|TRBJ1-4|NA
TGTGCCAGCAGCCTTACATGGACTAATGAAAAACTGTTTTTT
CASSLTWTNEKLFF
>NA|TRBV6-1|TRBJ1-2|NA
TGTGCCAGCAGTGAAGGCAGGGGCTACTATGGCTACACCTTC
CASSEGRGYYGYTF
>NA|TRBV30|TRBJ1-5|NA
TGTGCCTGGAGTGTAGGGACAATCAATCAGCCCCAGCATTTT
CAWSVGTINQPQHF
>NA|TRBV6-5|TRBJ1-1|NA
TGTGCCAGCAGTTACTCGAGGCGGGCTTCGAACACTGAAGCTTTCTTT
CASSYSRRASNTEAFF
>NA|TRBV29-1|TRBJ1-2|NA
TGCAGCGTTGAATTGCAAGCTCCGAATCAGGGGATGAGTGACTATGGCTACACCTTC
CSVELQAPNQGMSDYGYTF
>once|TRBV19|TRBJ2-5|TRBD1
TGTGCCAGTAGAGTGACAGGGGGCCGAGAGACCCAGTACTTC
CASRVTGGRETQYF